The 8 T cell receptor beta chains given below trace back to one sample, sequenced in a study of response to subunit inactivated influenza vaccine. TCRdb processed the RT-PCR reads anew with MiXCR; each CDR3 protein has one entry. The table has some 190,000 distinct CDR3 sequences, around an eighth seen once. The specimen was CD8+ T cells sorted from PBMCs, collected 4 to 6 days after vaccination. The receptors stem from a man aged 45-65 years who received an inactivated influenza vaccine.

This clonotype was detected ten times or more. The V and J genes are TRBV25-1 and TRBJ2-3; D may be TRBD2 (5 bases). Germline lookup yields CDR1 MGHDK and CDR2 SYGVNS. Trimming cost V 2 bases and J 4 bases, with 13 bases left between them. The CDR3 loop spans 15 amino acids. The CDR3 DNA reads as TGTGCCAGCAGTGAAGAATTCGGGGTTTCAGATACGCAGTATTTT. Encoded protein: CASSEEFGVSDTQYF.

The chain links TRBV6-1 to TRBJ2-7, with D possibly matching TRBD1 (5 bases). The V and J ends lost 2 bases and 2 bases respectively, with 13 bases between them. Germline assignment: CDR1 MNHNS and CDR2 SASEGT. The CDR3 contains 15 residues. The CDR3 is CASSEYRGPAYEQYF. The CDR3 DNA sequence: TGTGCCAGCAGTGAATATAGGGGCCCGGCCTACGAGCAGTACTTC.

CDR3 protein: CATTSGSSYNEQFF. The DNA of the CDR3 is TGTGCCACCACTAGCGGGAGCTCCTACAATGAGCAGTTCTTC. V and J are TRBV24-1 and TRBJ2-1, with 10 bases matching TRBD2. V gave up 8 bases and J gave up 0 bases; unmatched junction bases: 0. Per the germline V gene, CDR1 is KGHDR and CDR2 is SFDVKD. CDR3 length equals 14 residues.

With respect to this clonotype: Its ends do not fully match the called genes, so a read error is possible. The V gene is TRBV27, the J gene TRBJ2-2; D possibly corresponds to TRBD2 (5 bases). This CDR3 is built from 14 residues. From germline, CDR1 is MNHEY and CDR2 SMNVEV (reference sequence). Here the CDR3 reads CASSGLGNTGELSF. DNA for the CDR3: TGTGCCAGCAGCGGACTGGGAAACACCGGGGAGCTGTCTTTT.

This clonotype was counted between two and nine times. This chain joins TRBV6-1 and TRBJ2-3; D not certain. CDR3 length equals 16 residues. Between the trimmed V and J ends, which lost 4 bases and 2 bases, there was a span of 16 bases. CDR1 MNHNS and CDR2 SASEGT come from the germline V gene. The CDR3 DNA reads TGTGCCAGCAGTGGGGCGGACGTACGTACCACAGATACGCAGTATTTT. Translation gives CASSGADVRTTDTQYF.

Many counts were recorded for this clonotype. The chain links TRBV20-1 to TRBJ1-2, with D hard to call. Germline V gene lookup returns CDR1 DFQATT and CDR2 SNEGSKA (reference sequence). V lost 6 bases and J lost 7, with 12 bases in between. The CDR3 consists of 11 residues. CDR3 nucleotide sequence: TGCAGTGCAAGCACCGATACTGGCTACACCTTC. This sequence encodes CSASTDTGYTF.

This clonotype was seen ten or more times. The chain is built from TRBV4-3 and TRBJ2-7; no definite D call. CDR1 and CDR2 from the germline V gene are LGHNA and YSLEER. Trimming stripped 0 bases from V and 0 bases from J, with 12 bases between. CDR3 size: 16 residues. DNA for the CDR3: TGCGCCAGCAGCCAAGAAACGGGCAGTAGCTCCTACGAGCAGTACTTC. It translates to CASSQETGSSSYEQYF.

The rearrangement links TRBV24-1 to TRBJ2-7; D ambiguous. V gave up 2 bases and J gave up 11 bases, with 12 bases separating them. This CDR3 comprises 12 residues. Germline V gene lookup returns CDR1 KGHDR and CDR2 SFDVKD. CDR3 sequence: CATSDSGASKYF. The CDR3 nucleotides are TGTGCCACCAGTGATTCCGGCGCCTCCAAGTACTTC.